The entry below describes one TCR beta chain. Its antigen has not been determined. No base quality information exists; no much larger clone differs at one position. This sample was included in a study of blood T cell repertoires in COVID-19 (dated by TCRdb to about 2020). Context from the whole study: Collaborator samples came from the United States, Italy and Spain and covered acute and convalescent phases of COVID-19. The prospective study material was composed of cDNA or gDNA derived from T cells, B-cell-depleted T cells, or PBMCs. Subjects who had been exposed to COVID-19, were actively infected with it, or had recovered from it provided the deeply sampled blood TCRbeta repertoires that made up the dataset. The repertoires were released in a freely available public database intended as a resource for research on the immune response to SARS-CoV-2. Samples were obtained from the ongoing ImmuneRACE study (first 160 participants) and from 950 to 1,500 subjects provided by 6 global collaborators. The sample metadata nearly always contained a de-identified subject ID, COVID-19 status, age in years and sex. Where available, HLA class I and class II types were taken from metadata supplied by the sample provider and were not determined by assay-based typing. Overall study outcomes, separate from this receptor: The amount of clinical and demographic metadata varied by source and participant and was provided uncurated.

Whole blood was collected in K2EDTA tubes by collaborating institutions according to the institutions' own protocols. For TCRbeta analysis, collaborators shipped samples in one of three forms: frozen whole blood, isolated PBMCs, or DNA extracted from either of those sample types. TCRbeta CDR3 regions were amplified from genomic DNA by means of the immunoSEQ Assay, a bias-controlled multiplex PCR. Per the source publication's procedure: The number of nucleated cells in each sample was estimated from the amplification of reference gene primers within the assay. To quantify the absolute abundance of each unique TCRbeta CDR3 rearrangement, sequence reads were collapsed and filtered. For each sample, productive Simpson clonality was calculated by taking the square root of Simpson's diversity index across productive rearrangements. Held by TCRdb, this immuneACCESS table contains in-frame sequences only and omits some clones. Under half of the omission traces to an unresolved V gene where checked; the cause of the rest is unknown. That table furnishes V, J and clone size, whereas the DNA furnished D and trimming. Present in this sample are 90,000 to 120,000 clones, roughly 83% of which were seen just once. The biggest ten clones account for roughly 4.3% of the sample.

Per the germline V gene, MDHEN is the CDR1 and SYDVKM is the CDR2. From V the trimming removes 6 bases and from J it removes 6 bases, while the gene matches leave 12 bases of the junction unaccounted for. The CDR3 has 15 amino acids, counting the end cysteine and phenylalanine. CDR3 DNA only is kept here, 45 bases in frame from base 1. Input material: peripheral blood. This clonotype originated in a human donor in a cohort sampled during active COVID-19. Recombination connected TRBV28 to TRBJ1-1; 8 bases in the junction line up with TRBD1. The DNA reads as follows: TGTGCCAGCAGGGTAGGTGCCCGGGGACAGGCTGAAGCTTTCTTT. The resulting protein is CASRVGARGQAEAFF. The full variable domain, completed from the reference TRBV28 and TRBJ1-1 proteins outside the CDR3, reads DVKVTQSSRYLVKRTGEKVFLECVQDMDHENMFWYRQDPGLGLRLIYFSYDVKMKEKGDIPEGYSVSREKKERFSLILESASTNQTSMYLCASRVGARGQAEAFFGQGTRLTVV.